These 2 T cell receptor beta chains were sequenced from one sample in a study of shared clonotypes between healthy human individuals. Libraries were prepared by immunoSEQ multiplex PCR; TCRdb keeps only in-frame clonotypes and omits some of them. The sample holds over 800,000 clones; around 93% are singletons and the top ten take around 24%. Naive CD8 cells lacked CD45RO, underwent positive selection for CCR7 and left out terminally differentiated effector memory CD45RA+ cells. Specimen: naive CD8+ T cells sorted from blood. The receptor source for this set is a man aged 25-40 years in good health.

The chain combines TRBV9 with TRBJ1-4; 7 bases are a match to TRBD1. Germline lookup yields CDR1 SGDLS and CDR2 YYNGEE. Trimming cost V 0 bases and J 12 bases; bases outside gene matches: 8. The CDR3 loop spans 14 amino acids. The CDR3 DNA follows: TGTGCCAGCAGCGTAGGGCAGGGGGGAGTGGAACTGTTTTTT. Protein: CASSVGQGGVELFF.

Worth noting for this clone: The same CDR3 arises from other DNA sequences in this sample as well. J is TRBJ2-5 and V is TRBV9, with D possibly matching TRBD2 (5 bases). The V and J ends lost 0 bases and 1 base respectively, with 7 bases between them. Germline V gives CDR1 SGDLS, CDR2 YYNGEE. This CDR3 has 14 residues. The CDR3 loop is CASSVGGLQETQYF. Here the CDR3 DNA reads TGTGCCAGCAGCGTAGGAGGACTCCAAGAGACCCAGTACTTC.